Sequencing of this T cell receptor beta chain was carried out in a study of cytotoxic CD8 clonotypes in ibrutinib-treated CLL. Study information: Across the patients, some ten were relapsed/refractory, more than 14 treatment-naive and fewer than 18 IGHV unmutated.

As for this clone: The antigen is undetermined.

General study findings and limits: There were few public clonotypes, and on treatment they contracted or stayed stable.

Investigators sought sequencing depths of between 1 in 200,000 and 1 in 1 million T cells. TCRdb's table, derived via immunoSEQ multiplex PCR, lists solely in-frame clones and lacks some. The table records approximately 140,000 clones, roughly 80% of them present only once. The CDR3 loop spans 15 amino acids. In germline, CDR1 is LNHDA, CDR2 SQIVND (reference sequence). V lost 3 bases to trimming and J lost 6 bases; unmatched junction nucleotides: 5. V usage is TRBV19 and J usage is TRBJ2-2; 9 nucleotides align to TRBD2. The source is a human donor with chronic lymphocytic leukemia. Sequenced here: PBMCs, sampled after 12 months of ibrutinib treatment. CDR3 sequence reads: CASSMASGIPGELFF. CDR3 nucleotide sequence: TGTGCCAGTAGTATGGCTAGCGGGATCCCCGGGGAGCTGTTTTTT.